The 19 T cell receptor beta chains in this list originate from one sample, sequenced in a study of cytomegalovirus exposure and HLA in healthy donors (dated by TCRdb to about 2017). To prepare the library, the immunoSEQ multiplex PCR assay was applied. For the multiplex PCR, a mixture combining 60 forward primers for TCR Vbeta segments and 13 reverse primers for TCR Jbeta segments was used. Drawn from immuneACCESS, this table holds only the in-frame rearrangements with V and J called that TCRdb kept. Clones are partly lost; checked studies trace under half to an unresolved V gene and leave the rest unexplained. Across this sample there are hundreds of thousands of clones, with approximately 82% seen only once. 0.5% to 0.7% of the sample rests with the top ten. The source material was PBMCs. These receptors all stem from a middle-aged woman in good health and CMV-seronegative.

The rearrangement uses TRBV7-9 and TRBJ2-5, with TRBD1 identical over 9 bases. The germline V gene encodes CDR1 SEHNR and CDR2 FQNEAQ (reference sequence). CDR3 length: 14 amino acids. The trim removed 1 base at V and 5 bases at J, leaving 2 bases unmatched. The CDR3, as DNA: TGTGCCAGCAGCTTAGTAGGGACAGGGGAGACCCAGTACTTC. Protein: CASSLVGTGETQYF.

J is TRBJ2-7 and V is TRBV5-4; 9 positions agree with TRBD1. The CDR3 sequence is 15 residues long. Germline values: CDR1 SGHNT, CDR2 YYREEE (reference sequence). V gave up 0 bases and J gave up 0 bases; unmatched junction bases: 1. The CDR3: CASSLGTGVSYEQYF. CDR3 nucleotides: TGTGCCAGCAGCTTGGGGACAGGGGTCTCCTACGAGCAGTACTTC.

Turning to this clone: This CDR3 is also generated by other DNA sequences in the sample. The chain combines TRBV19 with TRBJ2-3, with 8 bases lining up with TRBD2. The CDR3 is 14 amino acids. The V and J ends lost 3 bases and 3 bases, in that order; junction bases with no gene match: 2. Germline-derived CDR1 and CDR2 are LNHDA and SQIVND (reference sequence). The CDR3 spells CASSIPGGTDTQYF. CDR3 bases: TGTGCCAGTAGTATTCCGGGGGGGACAGATACGCAGTATTTT. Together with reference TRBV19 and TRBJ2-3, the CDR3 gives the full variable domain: DGGITQSPKYLFRKEGQNVTLSCEQNLNHDAMYWYRQDPGQGLRLIYYSQIVNDFQKGDIAEGYSVSREKKESFPLTVTSAQKNPTAFYLCASSIPGGTDTQYFGPGTRLTVL.

CDR3 nucleotides: TGTGCCAGTACCGGCCGGGGCACTGAAGCTTTCTTT. Amino acid sequence: CASTGRGTEAFF. The J gene is TRBJ1-1, the V gene TRBV19; D not certain. This CDR3 region has 12 residues. Trimming left V 7 bases short and J 4 bases short, with 10 bases between. Germline values: CDR1 LNHDA, CDR2 SQIVND (reference sequence). The full variable domain, its missing parts supplied by reference TRBV19 and TRBJ1-1, is DGGITQSPKYLFRKEGQNVTLSCEQNLNHDAMYWYRQDPGQGLRLIYYSQIVNDFQKGDIAEGYSVSREKKESFPLTVTSAQKNPTAFYLCASTGRGTEAFFGQGTRLTVV.

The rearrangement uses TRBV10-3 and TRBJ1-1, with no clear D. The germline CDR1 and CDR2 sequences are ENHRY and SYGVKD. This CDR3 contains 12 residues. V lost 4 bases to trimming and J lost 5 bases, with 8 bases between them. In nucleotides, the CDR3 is TGTGCCATCAGTGGTATTCCTACTGAAGCTTTCTTT. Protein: CAISGIPTEAFF.

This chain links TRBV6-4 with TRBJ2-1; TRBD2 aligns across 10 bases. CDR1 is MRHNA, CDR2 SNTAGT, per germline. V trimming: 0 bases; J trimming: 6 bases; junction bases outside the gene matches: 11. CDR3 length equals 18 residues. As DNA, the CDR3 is TGTGCCAGCAGTGACTCGAAGAGCGGGGGGGCCCGGCGCAATGAGCAGTTCTTC. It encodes CASSDSKSGGARRNEQFF.

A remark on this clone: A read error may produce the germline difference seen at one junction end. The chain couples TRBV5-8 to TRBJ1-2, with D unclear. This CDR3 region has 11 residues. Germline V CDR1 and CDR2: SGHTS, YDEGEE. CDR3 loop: CASSQFQRAAF. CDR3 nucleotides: TGTGCCAGCAGCCAGTTTCAGCGAGCGGCCTTC.

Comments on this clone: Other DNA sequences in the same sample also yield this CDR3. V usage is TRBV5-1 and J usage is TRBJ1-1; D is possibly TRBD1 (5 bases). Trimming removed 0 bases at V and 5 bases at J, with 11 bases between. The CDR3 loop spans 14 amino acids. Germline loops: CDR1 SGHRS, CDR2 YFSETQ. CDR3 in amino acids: CASSLDGGGTEAFF. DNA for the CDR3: TGCGCCAGCAGCTTGGATGGGGGAGGGACTGAAGCTTTCTTT.

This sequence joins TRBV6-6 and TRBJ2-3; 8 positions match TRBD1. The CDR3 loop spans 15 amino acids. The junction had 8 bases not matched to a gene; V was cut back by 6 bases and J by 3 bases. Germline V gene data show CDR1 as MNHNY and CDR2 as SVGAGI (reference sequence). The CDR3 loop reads CASSSSTGVTDTQYF. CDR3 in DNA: TGTGCCAGCAGCTCATCGACAGGGGTAACAGATACGCAGTATTTT.

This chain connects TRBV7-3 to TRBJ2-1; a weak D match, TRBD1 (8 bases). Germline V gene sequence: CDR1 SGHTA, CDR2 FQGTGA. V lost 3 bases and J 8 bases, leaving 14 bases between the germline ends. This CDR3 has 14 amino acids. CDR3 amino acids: CASSFGQGGYEQFF. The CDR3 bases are TGTGCCAGCAGCTTCGGACAGGGAGGGTATGAGCAGTTCTTC.

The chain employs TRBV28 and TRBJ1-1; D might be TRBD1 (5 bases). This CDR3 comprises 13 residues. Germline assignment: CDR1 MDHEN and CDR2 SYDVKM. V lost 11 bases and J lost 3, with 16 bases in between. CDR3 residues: CAATTRDYTEAFF. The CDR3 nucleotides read TGTGCCGCAACGACCAGGGATTACACTGAAGCTTTCTTT.

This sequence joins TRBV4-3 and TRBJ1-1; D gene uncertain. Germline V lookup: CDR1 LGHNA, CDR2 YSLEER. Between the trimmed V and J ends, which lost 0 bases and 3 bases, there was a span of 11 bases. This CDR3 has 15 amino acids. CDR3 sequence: CASSQDEGGHTEAFF. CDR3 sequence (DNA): TGCGCCAGCAGCCAAGATGAGGGAGGGCACACTGAAGCTTTCTTT.

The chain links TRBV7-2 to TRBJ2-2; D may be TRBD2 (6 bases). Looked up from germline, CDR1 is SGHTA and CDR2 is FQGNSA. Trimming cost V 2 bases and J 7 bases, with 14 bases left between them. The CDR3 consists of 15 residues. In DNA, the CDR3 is TGTGCCAGCAGCTTACTGGCCGGGGGTATCGGGGAGCTGTTTTTT. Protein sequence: CASSLLAGGIGELFF.

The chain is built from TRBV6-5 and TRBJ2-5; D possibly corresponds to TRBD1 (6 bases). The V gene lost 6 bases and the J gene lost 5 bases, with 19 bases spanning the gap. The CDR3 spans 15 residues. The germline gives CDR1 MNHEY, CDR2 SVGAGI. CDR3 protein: CASSLTGWIGETQYF. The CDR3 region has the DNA TGTGCCAGCAGCTTGACAGGATGGATAGGCGAGACCCAGTACTTC.

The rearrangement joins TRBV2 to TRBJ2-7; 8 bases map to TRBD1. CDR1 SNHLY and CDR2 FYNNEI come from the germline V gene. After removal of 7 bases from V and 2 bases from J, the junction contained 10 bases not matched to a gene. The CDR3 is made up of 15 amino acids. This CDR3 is CASIRAGGAAYEQYF. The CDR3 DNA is TGTGCCAGCATCCGGGCAGGGGGCGCGGCCTACGAGCAGTACTTC.

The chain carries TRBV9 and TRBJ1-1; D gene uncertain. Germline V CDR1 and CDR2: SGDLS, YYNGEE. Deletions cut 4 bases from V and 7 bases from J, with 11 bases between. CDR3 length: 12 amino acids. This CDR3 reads CASSPQEVEAFF. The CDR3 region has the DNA TGTGCCAGCAGCCCCCAGGAAGTTGAAGCTTTCTTT.

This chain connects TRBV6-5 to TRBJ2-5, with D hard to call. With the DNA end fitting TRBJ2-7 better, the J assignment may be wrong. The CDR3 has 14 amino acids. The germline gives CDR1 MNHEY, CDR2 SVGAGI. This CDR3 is CASRLMYGPNEQYF. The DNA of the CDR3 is TGTGCCAGCAGGCTCATGTACGGTCCCAACGAGCAGTACTTC.

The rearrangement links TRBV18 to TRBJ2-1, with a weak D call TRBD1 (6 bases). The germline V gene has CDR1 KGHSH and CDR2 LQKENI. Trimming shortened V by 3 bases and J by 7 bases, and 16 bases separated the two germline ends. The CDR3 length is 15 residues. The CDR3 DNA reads TGTGCCAGCTCACCTAACAGGGAAGGAGTGAATGAGCAGTTCTTC. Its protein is CASSPNREGVNEQFF.

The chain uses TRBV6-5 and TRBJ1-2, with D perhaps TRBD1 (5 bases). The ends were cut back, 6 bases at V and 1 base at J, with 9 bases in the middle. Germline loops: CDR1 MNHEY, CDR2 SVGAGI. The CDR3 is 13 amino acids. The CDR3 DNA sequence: TGTGCCAGCAGCCTGACAGATAACTATGGCTACACCTTC. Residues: CASSLTDNYGYTF.